This record looks at one TCR beta chain sequence and its context. The antigen remains unidentified. This specimen belongs to a study of T-cell reconstitution after alpha-beta-depleted transplantation in children. General study results and limits: TCRbeta diversity was high at day 60 in some patients (a result of surviving recipient T cells and thymic progenitors). It was newly produced T cells that mostly accounted for T-cell counts and diversity one year after transplant. Reportedly, alpha-beta T cells present about two months post-transplant originated from several hundred expanded clones of graft origin.

Preparation of the TCRbeta library was carried out with unique molecular identifiers. In TCRdb, the PCR reads were re-called with MiXCR into one record per CDR3 protein. The sample has under 850,000 distinct CDR3 sequences; roughly 14% are singletons. Per the germline V gene, CDR1 is KGHSH and CDR2 is LQKENI. CDR3 size: 13 residues. Trimming stripped 0 bases from V and 8 bases from J, with 10 bases between. V usage is TRBV18 and J usage is TRBJ1-2; a weak D match, TRBD1 (6 bases). The sequencing used PBMCs, collected before TCRalphabeta/CD19-depleted stem cell transplant. The receptor comes from a girl aged 2 to 10 with congenital amegakaryocytic thrombocytopenia, due to receive a stem cell transplant. The CDR3 spells CASSPPAGGGYTF. In DNA form, the CDR3 reads TGTGCCAGCTCACCACCGGCTGGGGGCGGCTACACCTTC.